This T cell receptor (beta chain) stems from a study of T-cell reconstitution after alpha-beta-depleted transplantation in children. Library preparation (for TCRbeta) was performed with unique molecular identifiers. Each CDR3 protein is one row after TCRdb ran MiXCR on the PCR reads. The profile shows a few hundred thousand distinct CDR3 sequences, roughly 26% of them singletons. A word on this clonotype: Its antigen is not identified.

Study outcomes and limitations: One year post-transplant, T-cell counts and diversity were largely derived from T cells produced anew.

Germline assignment: CDR1 DFQATT and CDR2 SNEGSKA (reference sequence). The CDR3 is made up of 11 amino acids. V and J are TRBV20-1 and TRBJ2-5, with 8 bases that match TRBD1. This specimen was PBMCs, taken before TCRalphabeta/CD19-depleted stem cell transplant. The source is a girl aged 2 to 10 with Fanconi anemia, due to receive a stem cell transplant. The CDR3 loop reads CCAPDRVTQYF. The DNA for the CDR3 is TGCTGCGCTCCGGACAGGGTGACCCAGTACTTC.